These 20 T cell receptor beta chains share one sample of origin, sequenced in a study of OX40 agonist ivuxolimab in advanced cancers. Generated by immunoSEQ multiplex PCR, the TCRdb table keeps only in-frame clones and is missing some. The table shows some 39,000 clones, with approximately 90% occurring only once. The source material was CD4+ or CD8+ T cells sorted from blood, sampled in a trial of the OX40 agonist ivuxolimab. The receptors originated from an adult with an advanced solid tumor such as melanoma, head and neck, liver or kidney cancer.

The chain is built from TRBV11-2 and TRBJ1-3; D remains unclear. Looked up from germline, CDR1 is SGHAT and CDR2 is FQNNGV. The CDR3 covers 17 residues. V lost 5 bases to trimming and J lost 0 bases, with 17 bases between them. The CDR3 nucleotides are TGTGCCAGCAGCCAACCGGTGGGCCAGACCTCTGGAAACACCATATATTTT. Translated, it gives CASSQPVGQTSGNTIYF.

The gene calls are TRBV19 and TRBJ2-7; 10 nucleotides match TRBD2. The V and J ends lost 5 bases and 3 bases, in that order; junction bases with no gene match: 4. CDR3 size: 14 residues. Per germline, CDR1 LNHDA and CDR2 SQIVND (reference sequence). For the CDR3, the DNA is TGTGCCAGTAGTCTCAGGACTAGCGGCTACGAGCAGTACTTC. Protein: CASSLRTSGYEQYF.

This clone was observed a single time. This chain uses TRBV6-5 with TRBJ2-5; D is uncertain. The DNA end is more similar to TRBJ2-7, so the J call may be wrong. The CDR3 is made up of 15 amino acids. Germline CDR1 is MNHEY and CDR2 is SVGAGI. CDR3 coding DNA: TGTGCCAGCAGTTACGGAAATTCCCCCTCCTACGAGCAGTACTTC. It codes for CASSYGNSPSYEQYF.

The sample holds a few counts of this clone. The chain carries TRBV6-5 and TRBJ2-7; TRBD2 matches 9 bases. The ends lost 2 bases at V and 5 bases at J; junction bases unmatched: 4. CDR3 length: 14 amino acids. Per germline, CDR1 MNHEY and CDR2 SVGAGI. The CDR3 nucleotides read TGTGCCAGCAGTTACGTTGCGGGAGGGGACGAGCAGTACTTC. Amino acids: CASSYVAGGDEQYF.

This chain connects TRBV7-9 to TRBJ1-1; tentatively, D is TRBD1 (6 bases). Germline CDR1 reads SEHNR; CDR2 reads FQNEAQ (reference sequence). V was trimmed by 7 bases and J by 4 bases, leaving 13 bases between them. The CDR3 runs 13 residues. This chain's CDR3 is CASKTQGSTEAFF. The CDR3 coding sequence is TGTGCCAGCAAGACCCAGGGGTCCACTGAAGCTTTCTTT.

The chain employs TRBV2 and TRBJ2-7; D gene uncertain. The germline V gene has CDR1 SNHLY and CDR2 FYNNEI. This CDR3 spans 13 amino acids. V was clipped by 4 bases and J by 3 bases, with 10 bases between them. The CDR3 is CASSGLVHYEQYF. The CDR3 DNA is TGTGCCAGCAGTGGCCTAGTCCACTACGAGCAGTACTTC.

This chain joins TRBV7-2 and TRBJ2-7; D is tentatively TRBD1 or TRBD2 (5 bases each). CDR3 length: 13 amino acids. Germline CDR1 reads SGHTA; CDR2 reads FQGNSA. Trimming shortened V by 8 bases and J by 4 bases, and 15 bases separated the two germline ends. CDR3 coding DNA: TGTGCCAGCCGCCTGGGGGTACTTTACGAGCAGTACTTC. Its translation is CASRLGVLYEQYF.

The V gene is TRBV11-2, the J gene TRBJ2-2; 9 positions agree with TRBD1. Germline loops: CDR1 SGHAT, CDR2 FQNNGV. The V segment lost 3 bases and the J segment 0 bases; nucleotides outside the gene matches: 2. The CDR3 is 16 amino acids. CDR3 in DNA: TGTGCCAGCAGCTTCGGGACAGGGTCGAACACCGGGGAGCTGTTTTTT. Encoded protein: CASSFGTGSNTGELFF.

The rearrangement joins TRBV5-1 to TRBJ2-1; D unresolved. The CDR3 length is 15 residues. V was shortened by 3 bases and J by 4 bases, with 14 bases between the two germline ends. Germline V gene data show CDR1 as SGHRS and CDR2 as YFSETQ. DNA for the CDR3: TGCGCCAGCAGCTGGGGATCTGGTGCGTACAATGAGCAGTTCTTC. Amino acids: CASSWGSGAYNEQFF.

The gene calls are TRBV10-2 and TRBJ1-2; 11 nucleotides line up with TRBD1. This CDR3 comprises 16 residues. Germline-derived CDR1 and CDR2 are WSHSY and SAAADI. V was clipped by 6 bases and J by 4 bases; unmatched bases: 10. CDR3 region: CASRDGQGALGYGYTF. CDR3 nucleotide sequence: TGCGCCAGCAGAGATGGACAGGGGGCTTTGGGCTATGGCTACACCTTC.

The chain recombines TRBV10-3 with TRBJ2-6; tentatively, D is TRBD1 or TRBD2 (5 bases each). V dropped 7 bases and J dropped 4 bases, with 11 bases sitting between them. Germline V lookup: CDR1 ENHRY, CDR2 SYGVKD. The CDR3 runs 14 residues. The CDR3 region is CAIMPGDGANVLTF. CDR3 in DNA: TGTGCCATCATGCCCGGGGACGGGGCCAACGTCCTGACTTTC.

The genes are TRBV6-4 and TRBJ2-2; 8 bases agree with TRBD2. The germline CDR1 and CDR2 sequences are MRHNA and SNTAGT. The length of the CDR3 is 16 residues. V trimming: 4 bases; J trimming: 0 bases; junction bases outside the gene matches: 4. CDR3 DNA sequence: TGTGCCAGCAGTGTCTCTAGCGGGTCGAACACCGGGGAGCTGTTTTTT. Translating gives CASSVSSGSNTGELFF.

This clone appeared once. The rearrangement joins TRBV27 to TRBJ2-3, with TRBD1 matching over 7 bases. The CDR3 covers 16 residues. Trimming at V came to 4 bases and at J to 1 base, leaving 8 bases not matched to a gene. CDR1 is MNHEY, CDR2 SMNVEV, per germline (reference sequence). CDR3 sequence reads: CASSSDRVGGTDTQYF. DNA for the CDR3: TGTGCCAGCAGTTCCGACAGGGTTGGGGGCACAGATACGCAGTATTTT.

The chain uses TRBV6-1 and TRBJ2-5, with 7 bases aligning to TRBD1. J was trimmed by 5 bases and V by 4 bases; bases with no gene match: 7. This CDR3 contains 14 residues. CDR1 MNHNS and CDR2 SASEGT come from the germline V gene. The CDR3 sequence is CASSATGLVETQYF. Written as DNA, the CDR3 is TGTGCCAGCAGTGCGACAGGGTTGGTGGAGACCCAGTACTTC.

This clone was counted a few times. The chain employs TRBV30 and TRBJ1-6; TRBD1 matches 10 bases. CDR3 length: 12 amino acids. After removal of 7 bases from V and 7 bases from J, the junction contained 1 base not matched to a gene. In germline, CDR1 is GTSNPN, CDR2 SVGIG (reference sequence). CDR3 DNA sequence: TGTGCCTCGGGACAGGGGAATTCACCCCTCCACTTT. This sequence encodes CASGQGNSPLHF.

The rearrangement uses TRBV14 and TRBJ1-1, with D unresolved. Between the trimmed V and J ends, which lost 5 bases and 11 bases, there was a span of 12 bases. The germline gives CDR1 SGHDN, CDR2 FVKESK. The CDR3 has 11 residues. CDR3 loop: CASSAGPLAFF. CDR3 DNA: TGTGCCAGCAGCGCTGGGCCGTTGGCTTTCTTT.

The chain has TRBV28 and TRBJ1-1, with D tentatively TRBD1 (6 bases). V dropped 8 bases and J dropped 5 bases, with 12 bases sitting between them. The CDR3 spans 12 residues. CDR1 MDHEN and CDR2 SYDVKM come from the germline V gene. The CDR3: CASWGQRTEAFF. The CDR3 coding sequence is TGTGCCAGCTGGGGACAACGTACTGAAGCTTTCTTT.

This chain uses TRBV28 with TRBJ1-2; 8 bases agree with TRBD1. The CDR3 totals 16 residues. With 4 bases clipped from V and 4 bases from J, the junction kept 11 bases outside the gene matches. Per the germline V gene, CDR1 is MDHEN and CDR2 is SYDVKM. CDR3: CASSSGQGGFAYGYTF. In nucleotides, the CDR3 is TGTGCCAGCAGTTCAGGACAGGGTGGTTTTGCCTATGGCTACACCTTC.

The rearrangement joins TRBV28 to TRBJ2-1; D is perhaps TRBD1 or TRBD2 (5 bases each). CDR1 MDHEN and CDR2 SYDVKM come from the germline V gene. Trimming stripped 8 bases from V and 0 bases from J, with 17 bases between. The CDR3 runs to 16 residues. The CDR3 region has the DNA TGTGCCAGCGGGGGATACTACGCGGACTCCTACAATGAGCAGTTCTTC. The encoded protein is CASGGYYADSYNEQFF.

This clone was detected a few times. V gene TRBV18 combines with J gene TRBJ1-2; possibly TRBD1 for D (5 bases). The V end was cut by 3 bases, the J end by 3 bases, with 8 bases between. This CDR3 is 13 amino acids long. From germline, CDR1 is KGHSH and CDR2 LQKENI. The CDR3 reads CASSPSTDYGYTF. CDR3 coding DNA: TGTGCCAGCTCACCGTCGACAGACTATGGCTACACCTTC.